Shown below are 22 T cell receptor beta chains from a single sample sequenced in a study of shared clonotypes between healthy human individuals. Sequenced by immunoSEQ multiplex PCR; TCRdb stores in-frame clones only, minus some. The sample has some 490,000 clones, approximately 80% seen once. The sequencing input was PBMCs. The source of these receptors is a woman between 35 and 50 years old in good health. Some clones in this sample may be carry-over from other donors' samples.

V usage is TRBV11-2 and J usage is TRBJ2-5; no firm D call. CDR3 size: 14 residues. V was trimmed by 3 bases and J by 1 base, leaving 9 bases between them. Germline V CDR1 and CDR2: SGHAT, FQNNGV. Here the CDR3 DNA reads TGTGCCAGCAGCTTGAGCAGGCCCCAAGAGACCCAGTACTTC. This codes for CASSLSRPQETQYF. Full variable domain (remainder filled in from reference TRBV11-2 and TRBJ2-5): EAGVAQSPRYKIIEKRQSVAFWCNPISGHATLYWYQQILGQGPKLLIQFQNNGVVDDSQLPKDRFSAERLKGVDSTLKIQPAKLEDSAVYLCASSLSRPQETQYFGPGTRLLVL.

In this sample, this clone turned up once. The chain combines TRBV6-1 with TRBJ1-4; 8 bases match TRBD1. V gave up 0 bases and J gave up 1 base; unmatched junction bases: 7. Germline CDR1 is MNHNS and CDR2 is SASEGT. This CDR3 comprises 18 residues. As DNA, the CDR3 is TGTGCCAGCAGTGAAGCGCGTTCAGGGGGCAGAACTAATGAAAAACTGTTTTTT. Its protein is CASSEARSGGRTNEKLFF.

J is TRBJ2-7 and V is TRBV29-1, with D possibly being TRBD1 (6 bases). The CDR3 runs to 12 residues. The V and J ends lost 3 bases and 0 bases respectively, with 6 bases between them. Germline V gene lookup returns CDR1 SQVTM and CDR2 ANQGSEA. The CDR3 reads CSVEDSSYEQYF. CDR3 sequence (DNA): TGCAGCGTTGAGGACAGCTCCTACGAGCAGTACTTC.

The CDR3 here is CASSEGPAGGYEQYF. The CDR3 coding sequence is TGTGCCAGCAGTGAAGGGCCCGCGGGGGGCTACGAGCAGTACTTC. The J gene is TRBJ2-7, the V gene TRBV2, with 8 nucleotides matching TRBD2. The CDR3 is made up of 15 amino acids. V lost 1 base, J lost 3 bases, and 5 bases stayed unmatched. Germline values: CDR1 SNHLY, CDR2 FYNNEI.

This rearrangement joins TRBV27 to TRBJ1-3, with 7 positions matching TRBD1. CDR3 length equals 13 residues. The junction had 3 bases not matched to a gene; V was cut back by 5 bases and J by 5 bases. Germline V gene data show CDR1 as MNHEY and CDR2 as SMNVEV (reference sequence). The CDR3 DNA reads as TGTGCCAGCAGTCCAGGGGGGCGAAACACCATATATTTT. Amino acids: CASSPGGRNTIYF.

This clone was seen only a few times. The chain links TRBV6-1 to TRBJ2-6; D is unclear. Deletions cut 11 bases from V and 0 bases from J, with 11 bases between. The germline CDR1 and CDR2 sequences are MNHNS and SASEGT. The CDR3 is 14 residues long. In DNA, the CDR3 is TGTGCCCACAAGGCGATCTCTGGGGCCAACGTCCTGACTTTC. Translation gives CAHKAISGANVLTF.

This chain connects TRBV30 to TRBJ2-7, with 7 positions matching TRBD1. Looked up from germline, CDR1 is GTSNPN and CDR2 is SVGIG (reference sequence). V lost 3 bases and J lost 4; bases outside the gene matches: 9. This CDR3 spans 14 amino acids. CDR3: CAWSPTGYLYEQYF. The CDR3 DNA sequence: TGTGCCTGGAGCCCGACAGGGTACTTATACGAGCAGTACTTC.

This clone occurred once. The chain couples TRBV5-1 to TRBJ2-2, with D unclear. CDR1 is SGHRS and CDR2 is YFSETQ in the germline V gene. CDR3 size: 13 residues. Trimming shortened V by 5 bases and J by 8 bases, and 13 bases separated the two germline ends. The CDR3 nucleotides read TGCGCCAGCAGGCCAACTTTGTGGGGGGAGCTGTTTTTT. Its protein is CASRPTLWGELFF.

The chain is built from TRBV7-2 and TRBJ1-2; D call uncertain. Trimming shortened V by 1 base and J by 10 bases, and 7 bases separated the two germline ends. Germline-derived CDR1 and CDR2 are SGHTA and FQGNSA. The CDR3 covers 11 residues. This CDR3 reads CASSLVRLYTF. CDR3 nucleotides: TGTGCCAGCAGCTTAGTCCGGCTCTACACCTTC.

The chain employs TRBV15 and TRBJ1-2, with 9 bases aligning to TRBD1. Germline CDR1 is LNHNV and CDR2 is YYDKDF (reference sequence). This CDR3 has 15 amino acids. Trimming cost V 0 bases and J 7 bases; bases outside gene matches: 6. For the CDR3, the DNA is TGTGCCACCAGCAGAGATTGGGACAGGGAGCTTGGCTACACCTTC. It encodes CATSRDWDRELGYTF.

The rearrangement links TRBV7-2 to TRBJ1-5; 11 bases map to TRBD1. Germline lookup yields CDR1 SGHTA and CDR2 FQGNSA. There are 15 residues in the CDR3. V lost 6 bases, J lost 6 bases, and 7 bases stayed unmatched. The CDR3 here is CASSLGTGGFQPQHF. The CDR3 nucleotides are TGTGCCAGCAGTCTTGGGACAGGGGGTTTTCAGCCCCAGCATTTT.

The rearrangement uses TRBV19 and TRBJ2-1, with D possibly TRBD2 on 5 matching bases. The CDR3 length is 14 residues. CDR1 and CDR2 (germline): LNHDA, SQIVND (reference sequence). The V end was cut by 2 bases, the J end by 9 bases, with 14 bases between. The CDR3 nucleotides read TGTGCCAGTAGTATAAGCGGACCCGGCGGTGAGCAGTTCTTC. It yields the protein CASSISGPGGEQFF.

This chain connects TRBV4-1 to TRBJ2-1; D gene ambiguous. There are 14 residues in the CDR3. Trimming left V 0 bases short and J 9 bases short, with 12 bases between. Looked up from germline, CDR1 is MGHRA and CDR2 is YSYEKL. The CDR3 sequence is CASSQENRVIEQFF. DNA of the CDR3: TGCGCCAGCAGCCAAGAGAACAGAGTCATTGAGCAGTTCTTC.

The gene calls are TRBV6-5 and TRBJ2-1; 10 bases map to TRBD2. With 5 bases clipped from V and 10 bases from J, the junction kept 11 bases outside the gene matches. The length of the CDR3 is 15 residues. Per the germline V gene, CDR1 is MNHEY and CDR2 is SVGAGI. For the CDR3, the DNA is TGTGCCAGCAGTCCCTTGGGACTAGCGCATTCCGAGCAGTTCTTC. Its protein product is CASSPLGLAHSEQFF.

Notes on this clone: A junction boundary mismatches the germline segment, possibly from a read error. V is TRBV5-6 and J is TRBJ2-5; D unresolved. Germline loops: CDR1 SGHDT, CDR2 YYEEEE. The CDR3 runs 13 residues. CDR3: CVSSLWGLETQYF. The CDR3 DNA reads TGTGTCAGCAGCTTATGGGGATTGGAGACCCAGTACTTC.

V and J are TRBV6-1 and TRBJ2-1, with 7 bases matching TRBD2. CDR1 is MNHNS, CDR2 SASEGT, per germline. The CDR3 loop spans 13 amino acids. After removal of 7 bases from V and 4 bases from J, the junction contained 4 bases not matched to a gene. For the CDR3, the DNA is TGTGCCAGCACCATCGGGGGGTACAATGAGCAGTTCTTC. This sequence encodes CASTIGGYNEQFF.

The rearrangement links TRBV5-1 to TRBJ2-7; D not resolved. Germline V CDR1 and CDR2: SGHRS, YFSETQ. CDR3 size: 15 residues. The germline V and J ends were trimmed by 0 bases and 3 bases, with 13 bases remaining between them. The CDR3 spells CASSLGADTDYEQYF. CDR3 sequence (DNA): TGCGCCAGCAGCTTGGGCGCGGATACAGACTACGAGCAGTACTTC. Using reference TRBV5-1 and TRBJ2-7 for the parts outside the CDR3, the full variable domain is KAGVTQTPRYLIKTRGQQVTLSCSPISGHRSVSWYQQTPGQGLQFLFEYFSETQRNKGNFPGRFSGRQFSNSRSEMNVSTLELGDSALYLCASSLGADTDYEQYFGPGTRLTVT.

The CDR3 is CAWSRPQGNTDTQYF. CDR3 DNA sequence: TGTGCCTGGAGTCGACCCCAGGGAAACACAGATACGCAGTATTTT. The chain has TRBV30 and TRBJ2-3, with D possibly being TRBD1 (5 bases). V lost 2 bases and J 2 bases, leaving 14 bases between the germline ends. This CDR3 spans 15 amino acids. The V gene's germline CDR1 is GTSNPN and CDR2 SVGIG (reference sequence).

The chain carries TRBV11-2 and TRBJ2-1; 7 bases agree with TRBD1. This CDR3 has 13 residues. The germline CDR1 and CDR2 sequences are SGHAT and FQNNGV. Trimming at V came to 5 bases and at J to 7 bases, leaving 5 bases not matched to a gene. The CDR3 is CASSPARGNEQFF. CDR3 coding DNA: TGTGCCAGCAGCCCCGCCAGGGGGAATGAGCAGTTCTTC.

The CDR3 loop is CASRGRGDTGELFF. CDR3 nucleotide sequence: TGTGCCAGCAGGGGCAGGGGTGACACCGGGGAGCTGTTTTTT. This chain uses TRBV6-1 with TRBJ2-2; a weak D match, TRBD1 (6 bases). Germline CDR1 and CDR2: MNHNS and SASEGT. The CDR3 length is 14 residues. Trimming shortened V by 6 bases and J by 3 bases, and 11 bases separated the two germline ends.

The V gene is TRBV5-6, the J gene TRBJ2-3; D ambiguous. Trimming cost V 0 bases and J 1 base, with 12 bases left between them. The CDR3 length is 16 residues. Germline V gene data show CDR1 as SGHDT and CDR2 as YYEEEE. CDR3 in amino acids: CASSLGSYSGTDTQYF. For the CDR3, the DNA is TGTGCCAGCAGCTTGGGAAGCTACTCAGGCACAGATACGCAGTATTTT.

This clone has only one observation. The V and J genes are TRBV6-4 and TRBJ2-6; a weak D match, TRBD2 (6 bases). The CDR3 is 16 residues long. Germline values: CDR1 MRHNA, CDR2 SNTAGT. The V end lost 2 bases, the J end lost 0 bases, and 8 bases lay between the germline ends. CDR3 nucleotides: TGTGCCAGCAGTGACGGGAGGTCCTCTGGGGCCAACGTCCTGACTTTC. Its protein product is CASSDGRSSGANVLTF.